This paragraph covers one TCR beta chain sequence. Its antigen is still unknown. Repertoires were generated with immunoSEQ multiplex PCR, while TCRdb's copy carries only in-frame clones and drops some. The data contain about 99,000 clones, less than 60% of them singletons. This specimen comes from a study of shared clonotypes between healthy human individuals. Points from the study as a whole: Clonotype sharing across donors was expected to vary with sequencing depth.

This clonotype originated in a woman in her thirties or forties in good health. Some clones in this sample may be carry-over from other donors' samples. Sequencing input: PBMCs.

CDR3 amino acids: CASSLRSQPQHF. The DNA of the CDR3 is TGTGCCAGCAGCTTGCGCTCCCAGCCCCAGCATTTT. This chain uses TRBV5-8 with TRBJ1-5; D ambiguous. The V gene lost 1 base and the J gene lost 7 bases, with 6 bases spanning the gap. The germline V gene encodes CDR1 SGHTS and CDR2 YDEGEE. CDR3 length: 12 amino acids. Full variable domain (remainder filled in from reference TRBV5-8 and TRBJ1-5): EAGVTQSPTHLIKTRGQQATLRCSPISGHTSVYWYQQALGLGLQFLLWYDEGEERNRGNFPPRFSGRQFPNYSSELNVNALELEDSALYLCASSLRSQPQHFGDGTRLSIL.